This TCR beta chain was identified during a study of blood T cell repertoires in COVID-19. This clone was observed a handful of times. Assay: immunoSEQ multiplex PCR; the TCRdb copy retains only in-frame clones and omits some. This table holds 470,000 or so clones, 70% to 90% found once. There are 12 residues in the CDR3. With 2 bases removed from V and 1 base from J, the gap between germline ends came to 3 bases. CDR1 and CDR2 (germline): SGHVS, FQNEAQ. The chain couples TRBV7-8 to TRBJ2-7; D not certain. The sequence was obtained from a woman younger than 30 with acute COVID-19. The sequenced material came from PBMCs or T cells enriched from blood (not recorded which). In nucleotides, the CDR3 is TGTGCCAGCAGCTTACGGTCCTACGAGCAGTACTTC. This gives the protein CASSLRSYEQYF.